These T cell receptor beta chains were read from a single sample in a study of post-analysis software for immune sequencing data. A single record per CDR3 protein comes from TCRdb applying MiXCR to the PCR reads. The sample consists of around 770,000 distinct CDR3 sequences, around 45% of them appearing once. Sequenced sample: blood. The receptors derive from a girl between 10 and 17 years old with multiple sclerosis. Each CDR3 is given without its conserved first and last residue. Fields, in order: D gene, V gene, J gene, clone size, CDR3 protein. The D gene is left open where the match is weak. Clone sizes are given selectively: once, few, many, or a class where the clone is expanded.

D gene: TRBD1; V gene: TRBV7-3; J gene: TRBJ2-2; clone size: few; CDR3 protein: ASSRDRGTGELF
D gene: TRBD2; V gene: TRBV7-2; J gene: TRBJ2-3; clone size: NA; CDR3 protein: ASSPPSGSPADTQY
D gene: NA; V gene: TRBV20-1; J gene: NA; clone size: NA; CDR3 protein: SAERDSSYNEQY
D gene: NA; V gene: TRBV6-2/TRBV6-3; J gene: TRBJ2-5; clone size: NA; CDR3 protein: ASSYTGQGGETQY
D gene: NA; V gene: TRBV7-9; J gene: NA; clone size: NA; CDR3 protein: ARTPVNEQY
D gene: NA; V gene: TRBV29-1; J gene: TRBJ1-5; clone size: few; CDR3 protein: SAGDNQPQH
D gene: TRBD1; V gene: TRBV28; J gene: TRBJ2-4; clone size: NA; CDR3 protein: ATSPTGTREAKNIQY
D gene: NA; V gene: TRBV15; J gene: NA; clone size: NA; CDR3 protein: ACSRGAYNEQY
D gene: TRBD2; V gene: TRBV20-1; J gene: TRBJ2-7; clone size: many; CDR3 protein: SARPGLAVLSYEQY
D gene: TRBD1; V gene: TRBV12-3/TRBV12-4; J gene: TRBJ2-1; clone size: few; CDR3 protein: ASSWDRVNEQF
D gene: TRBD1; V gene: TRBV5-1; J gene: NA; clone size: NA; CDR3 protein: ASSAGQGNKYNEQY
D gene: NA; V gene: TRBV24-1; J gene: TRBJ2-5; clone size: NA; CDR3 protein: ATSGPSSGKQVQETQY
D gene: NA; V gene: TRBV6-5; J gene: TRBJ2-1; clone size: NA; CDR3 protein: ASSYFDRYNEQF
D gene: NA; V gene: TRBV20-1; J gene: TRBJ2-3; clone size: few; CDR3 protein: SARRGDVDTQY
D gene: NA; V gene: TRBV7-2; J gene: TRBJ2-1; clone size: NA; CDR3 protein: ASSFEGGTYNEQF
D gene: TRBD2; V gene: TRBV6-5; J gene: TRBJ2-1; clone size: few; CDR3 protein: ASSYNAGGPPSEQF
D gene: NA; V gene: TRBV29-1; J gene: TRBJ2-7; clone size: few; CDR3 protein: SVGGTAGLYEQY
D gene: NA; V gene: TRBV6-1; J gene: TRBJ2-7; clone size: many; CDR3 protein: ASSGPGPAFAYEQY
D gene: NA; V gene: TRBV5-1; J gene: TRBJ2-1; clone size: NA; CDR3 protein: ASSLDGHNEQF